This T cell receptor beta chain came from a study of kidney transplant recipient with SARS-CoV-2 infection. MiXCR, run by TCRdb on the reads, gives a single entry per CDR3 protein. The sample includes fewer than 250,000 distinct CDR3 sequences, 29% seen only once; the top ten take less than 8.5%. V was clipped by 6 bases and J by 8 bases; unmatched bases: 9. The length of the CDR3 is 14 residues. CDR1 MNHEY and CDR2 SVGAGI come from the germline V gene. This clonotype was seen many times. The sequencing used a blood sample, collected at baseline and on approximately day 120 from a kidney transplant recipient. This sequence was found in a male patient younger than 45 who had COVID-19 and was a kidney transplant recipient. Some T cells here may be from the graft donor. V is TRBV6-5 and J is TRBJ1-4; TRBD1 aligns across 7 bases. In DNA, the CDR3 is TGTGCCAGCAGCATATTCAGGGGGTACGAAAAACTGTTTTTT. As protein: CASSIFRGYEKLFF.